This T cell receptor (beta chain) was sequenced for a study of cytomegalovirus exposure and HLA in healthy donors. Germline V gene sequence: CDR1 SNHLY, CDR2 FYNNEI. Trimming removed 7 bases from V and 3 bases from J, with 13 bases in between. CDR3 length: 15 residues. With 60 Vbeta and 13 Jbeta primers, the PCR was carried out. Profiling relied on immunoSEQ multiplex PCR, and the TCRdb table lists in-frame clones only, not all of them. This repertoire shows some 150,000 clones, about 10% found once; its top ten account for about 6.7%. This clone turned up a few times. Sequencing was performed on PBMCs. The gene calls are TRBV2 and TRBJ2-6; maybe TRBD2 (5 bases). The source is a woman in her 40s in good health and CMV-seropositive. CDR3 nucleotide sequence: TGTGCCAGCACACCCGAGGAGGTTGGGGCCAACGTCCTGACTTTC. Translating gives CASTPEEVGANVLTF.